The TCR beta chain under discussion was sequenced for a study of OX40 agonist ivuxolimab in advanced cancers. As for the study more broadly: Ivuxolimab, which targeted the costimulatory receptor OX40 (CD134), was an agonistic, fully human IgG2 monoclonal antibody. Intravenous ivuxolimab was administered to patients every 2 weeks at six dose levels: 0.01, 0.1, 0.3, 1.5, 3 and 10 mg/kg. Among the roughly 52 dose-escalation patients, roughly 20 had hepatocellular carcinoma, roughly 15 melanoma, 9 renal cell carcinoma and 9 head and neck cancer. A male proportion of approximately 83% and a mean age of approximately 62 years, ranging from about 20 to 85, were recorded for the dose-escalation cohort. Prior anti-PD-1, anti-PD-L1 or anti-CTLA-4 therapy was permitted, and checkpoint inhibitors had been received by under 50% of dose-escalation patients. Partial responses were achieved by three dose-escalation patients, of whom one had hepatocellular carcinoma and two had cutaneous melanoma. Peripheral TCRbeta sequencing aimed to test whether ivuxolimab altered TCR sequence diversity and caused clonal T-cell expansion. The paper describes the monotherapy dose-escalation part (N of about 54 patients) of the phase I trial of ivuxolimab.

Study-level results and caveats: Low levels of normalized T-cell clonal expansion were also seen in some patients who did not respond. Clonal expansion of both CD4+ and CD8+ blood T cells was observed from baseline to week 6 at doses 0.1 to 3.0 mg/kg. In partial responders in the 0.1-3.0 mg/kg groups, normalized peripheral clonal expansion was found to be among the lowest, especially among CD8+ T cells. The antigen specificity of the peripheral T cells that underwent clonal expansion was not determined. After ivuxolimab, more expanded clones were found on average in CD8+ T cells than in CD4+ T cells.

Genomic DNA was extracted from sorted cells for sequencing of the TCRbeta CDR3 region. TCRbeta CDR3 regions were sequenced using the immunoSEQ Assay. As stored in TCRdb, this immuneACCESS dataset retains in-frame rearrangements with V and J assigned. A fraction of the clones does not appear; measured against another copy, unresolved V genes explain less than half of the discrepancy, and the remainder lacks a known reason. The sample contains approximately 59,000 clones, over 80% of them found a single time. Roughly 3.5% of the sample is taken by the ten largest. This clone was seen just once. It has no known antigen specificity. No base-level quality is on record; no much larger clone is a single base apart. Patients with autoimmune disease history or receiving systemic immunosuppression were excluded from the trial. Peripheral blood for TCR sequencing was collected from all dose cohorts at baseline, on cycle 4 day 1, and on cycle 7 day 1. The samples were taken from a phase I, first-in-human, multicenter, open-label dose-escalation trial of ivuxolimab. The trial enrolled adults with locally advanced or metastatic head and neck squamous cell, hepatocellular, melanoma or renal cell carcinoma. Before TCR sequencing, CD4+ T cells and CD8+ T cells were sorted from peripheral blood as separate populations.

The receptor was isolated from an adult with an advanced solid tumor such as melanoma, head and neck, liver or kidney cancer. The sample consisted of CD4+ or CD8+ T cells sorted from blood, taken in a trial of the OX40 agonist ivuxolimab.

The CDR3 in this case is CASSALSTSNTGELFF. The DNA is TGTGCCAGCAGCGCACTGAGCACTTCGAACACCGGGGAGCTGTTTTTT. Recombination joined TRBV9 with TRBJ2-2, with no D gene named confidently. From its cysteine to its phenylalanine, the CDR3 spans 16 amino acids. Only the CDR3 DNA stays, 48 bases, in frame from base 1. Reading the germline V gene gives CDR1 SGDLS and CDR2 YYNGEE. V is clipped by 3 bases and J by 0 bases, and the sequence between their germline boundaries is 12 bases long.